The rows below give T cell receptor beta chains drawn from one sample of a study of beta chain features in type 1 diabetes. Clones were sequenced by immunoSEQ multiplex PCR, and TCRdb holds only the in-frame ones, with some missing. Of around 200,000 clones listed, around 13% are singletons. The sequenced sample consisted of central memory CD4+ T cells from blood. These receptors all stem from a woman aged 18-29 years in good health. CDR3s leave out the opening cysteine and the closing phenylalanine or tryptophan.

J,V,CDR3
TRBJ1-2,TRBV27,ASWNRGGGYT
TRBJ2-5,TRBV6-5,ASSYGDDGSRETQY
TRBJ2-1,TRBV5-1,ASSLERASGMSRQF
TRBJ2-2,TRBV5-1,ASSFVGARTGELF
TRBJ2-2,TRBV7-9,ASSSRDRGDTGELF
TRBJ2-5,TRBV27,AIGGSEETQY
TRBJ2-7,TRBV11-2,ASSLDGPYYEQY
TRBJ2-1,TRBV19,ASSFLAGGGKF
TRBJ1-5,TRBV28,ASSFYHQPQH
TRBJ2-1,TRBV7-9,ASSLMDSYNEQF
TRBJ1-4,TRBV10-2,ASSDREERGYEKLF
TRBJ1-2,TRBV30,AWSPAGGSYT
TRBJ1-2,TRBV18,ASSPARGRRGYGYT
TRBJ2-1,TRBV2,ASSEETAGLPRRKF
TRBJ2-2,TRBV30,AWSVRGRTTGELF
TRBJ2-3,TRBV5-6,ASSLYLAGVIDTQY
TRBJ1-5,TRBV25-1,AIRQPNQPQH
TRBJ2-1,TRBV18,ASSPQASGRNSYNEQF
TRBJ2-1,TRBV28,ASSLWSGSSYNEQF
TRBJ2-6,TRBV7-9,ASSLEGQGYLRANVLT
TRBJ1-2,TRBV2,ASSRTVATYGYT
TRBJ2-1,TRBV29-1,SVGGQDPKQF
TRBJ2-3,TRBV29-1,SGGERDTQY
TRBJ2-7,TRBV10-3,AISEGREGYEQY
TRBJ2-7,TRBV27,ASSGTGYGEQY
TRBJ1-5,TRBV30,AWSSGGAVQPQH
TRBJ1-2,TRBV10-3,AISDTGASNYGYT
TRBJ2-7,TRBV5-1,ASSPQAGLSYEQY
TRBJ1-3,TRBV9,ASSVRDRGEPNTIY
TRBJ1-2,TRBV9,ASSPNPGGTYGYT
TRBJ2-5,TRBV5-1,ASSFTGGQETQY
TRBJ2-7,TRBV4-2,ASSQDRAGHYEQY
TRBJ2-7,TRBV18,ASSASLSSYEQY
TRBJ2-7,TRBV18,ASSRNLDRAGEQY
TRBJ2-1,TRBV30,AWQGTGDYNEQF
TRBJ2-7,TRBV10-3,AIRDTGSPYEQY
TRBJ2-1,TRBV18,ASSGASGDNEQF
TRBJ1-1,TRBV29-1,SVEDRAGSTEAF
TRBJ2-3,TRBV7-9,ASSDQGQIAADTQY
TRBJ2-7,TRBV4-3,ASSQMAGTGDYEQY